This T cell receptor (beta chain) was sequenced during a study of shared clonotypes between healthy human individuals. Study at large: Every donor yielded three CD4 naive, three CD4 memory, two CD8 naive and one CD8 memory plate. The study's findings and limits: Relative to clonotypes present in all four donors, those not shared had lower generation probabilities. The expectation was that sequencing depth would affect clonotype sharing among donors.

Turning to this clone: Its antigen is undetermined.

Each cell subset's genomic DNA was divided evenly among several immunoSEQ plates. The protocol was immunoSEQ multiplex PCR, while the TCRdb copy is restricted to in-frame clones and leaves out a portion. Altogether about 710,000 clones are present, over 60% being singletons, with the ten largest covering approximately 1.7%. This CDR3 is 16 amino acids long. Germline CDR1 reads MDHEN; CDR2 reads SYDVKM. V lost 4 bases to trimming and J lost 0 bases, with 12 bases between them. The TCR was taken from a woman in her twenties or thirties in good health. V usage is TRBV28 and J usage is TRBJ1-4; D is possibly TRBD1 (5 bases). The sequenced sample consisted of memory CD4+ T cells sorted from blood. The sample's subset: CD45RA-negative fraction. Here the CDR3 reads CASSSHHRSTNEKLFF. DNA for the CDR3: TGTGCCAGCAGTTCCCACCACAGGTCAACTAATGAAAAACTGTTTTTT.